This T cell receptor (beta chain) emerged from a study of molecular identifiers for immune sequencing clone quantification. As for this clonotype: A clone one base away is much larger, so this may be a read error.

One entry per CDR3 protein results from TCRdb running MiXCR on the PCR reads. The table lists about 640,000 distinct CDR3 sequences, about 20% of them singletons. The CDR3 totals 12 residues. Germline V lookup: CDR1 SQVTM, CDR2 ANQGSEA. Losses at the gene ends were 6 bases for V and 3 bases for J; bases not matched to a gene: 4. Sample: naive CD8+ T cells from blood, with Jurkat cell RNA spiked in. Subset in this sample: FACS-sorted CD8+CD4-CCR7+CD45RA+ naive T cells. The sequence was collected from a human donor in good health. Some libraries in this study had Jurkat cell RNA spiked in. The V call is TRBV29-1, the J call TRBJ1-2; 7 bases line up with TRBD1. The CDR3 coding sequence is TGCAGCGTCGGGACAGATTACTATGGCTACACCTTC. Translating it yields CSVGTDYYGYTF.